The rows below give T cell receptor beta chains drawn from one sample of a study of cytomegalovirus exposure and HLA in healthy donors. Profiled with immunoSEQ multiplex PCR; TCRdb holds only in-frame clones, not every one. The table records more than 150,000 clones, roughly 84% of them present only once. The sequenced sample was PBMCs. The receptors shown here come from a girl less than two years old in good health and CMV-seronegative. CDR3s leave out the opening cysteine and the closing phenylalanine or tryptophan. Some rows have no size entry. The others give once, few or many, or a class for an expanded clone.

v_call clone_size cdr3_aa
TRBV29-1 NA SVGHRTPYEQY
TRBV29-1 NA SVERGGLAGDNEQF
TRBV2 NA ASMTFLTPYEQY
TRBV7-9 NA ASSLILPHYEQY
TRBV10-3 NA AISEQVYGYT
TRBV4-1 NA ASSSGLAGYTDTQY
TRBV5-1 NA ASSRTSGREAFQETQY
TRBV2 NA ASSPLGGPQNQPQH
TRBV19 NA ASSPSGGSTDTQY
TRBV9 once ASSVAGGGGTPTSTDTQY
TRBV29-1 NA SVDRISGNTIY
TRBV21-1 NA ASIPGEGGTYEQY
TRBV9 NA ASSPWGGEGSYNEQF
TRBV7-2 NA ASSDGGPGSYEQY
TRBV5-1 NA ASSLQGPRETQY
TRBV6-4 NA ASSRLAGGPNEQF
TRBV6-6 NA ASTRLARGNVDTQY
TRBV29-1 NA SVEAVGLRSYNEQF
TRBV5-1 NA ASSGGTAYNSPLH
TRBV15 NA ATSRDSGGQPQH
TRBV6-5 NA ASSRNRPNTEAF
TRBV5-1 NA VSSLRGRTSGEETQY
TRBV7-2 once ASRTTSGDSYEQY
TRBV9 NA ASSNNGQGFIKLHDNEQF
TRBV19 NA ASSRARDRLWNSPLH
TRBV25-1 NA ASSEFDAVSYNEQF
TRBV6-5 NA ASSSAGTGGNTIY
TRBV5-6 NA ASSLDRYEQY
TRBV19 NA ASSIWLVSTGANTEAF
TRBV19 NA ASSDSGGLGDTQY
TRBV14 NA ASSQVRAAGRGDTQY
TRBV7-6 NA ASSSPTRILYQETQY
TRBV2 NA ASSESGGSGQPQH
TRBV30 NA AWEQGNEKLF
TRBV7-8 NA ASSFNVLQGADEQY
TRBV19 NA ASTKQGQVNTEAF
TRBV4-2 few ASSQGRLAGTEQY
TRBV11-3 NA ASSLATTGGFYTEAF
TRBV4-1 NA ASSQASVGVNTEAF
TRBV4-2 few ASSQSDSDYYEQY
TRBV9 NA ASSVGHSTGNTIY
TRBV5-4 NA ASSSGQLINNEQF
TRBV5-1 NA ASSPNPSGRYGYT
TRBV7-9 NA SSQGGTIYSTDTQY
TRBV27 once ASSSKSGGTAFNYGYT
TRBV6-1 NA ASSATNTGELF
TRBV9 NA ASSVGQGAYEQY
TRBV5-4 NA ASSLSSTEAF
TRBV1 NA TSSRRSPGGNYGYT
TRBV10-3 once AIRQGTTSTGGETQY
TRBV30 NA AWSVLDRGNNEQF